A single sample is the source of the 27 T cell receptor beta chains below, sequenced in a study of T cells in Graves' hyperthyroidism and ophthalmopathy. Amplification yielded TCR beta CDR3 regions, with RNA transcripts as the source. First-round RT-PCR with HTBI primers amplified the TCR CDR3 region. Each CDR3 protein gets one entry after TCRdb re-called the multiplex PCR reads with MiXCR. The sample has 300,000 to 450,000 distinct CDR3 sequences; approximately 13% are singletons. The sample was blood. All receptors come from a woman aged 18 to 35 with Graves' hyperthyroidism.

In this sample, this clonotype turned up many times. CDR3 loop: CASSSADREQETQYF. CDR3 in DNA: TGTGCCAGCAGCTCAGCGGACAGGGAACAAGAGACCCAGTACTTC. The V and J genes are TRBV11-3 and TRBJ2-5, with 8 bases that match TRBD1. The CDR3 is made up of 15 amino acids. CDR1 is SGHNT, CDR2 YENEEA, per germline. V lost 4 bases, J lost 2 bases, and 6 bases stayed unmatched.

This clonotype was counted ten times or more. The chain joins TRBV20-1 to TRBJ2-3; no definite D call. CDR3 length equals 12 residues. From germline, CDR1 is DFQATT and CDR2 SNEGSKA (reference sequence). Trimming took 2 bases from V and 2 from J, leaving 5 bases between them. The CDR3, as DNA: TGCAGTGCTAGACCACACACAGATACGCAGTATTTT. Translation gives CSARPHTDTQYF.

This clonotype was counted only a few times. V is TRBV10-3 and J is TRBJ1-2, with TRBD1 as a possible D gene (5 bases). The length of the CDR3 is 12 residues. CDR1 is ENHRY, CDR2 SYGVKD, per germline. The V gene lost 6 bases and the J gene lost 4 bases, with 9 bases spanning the gap. CDR3 in amino acids: CAISSGAYGYTF. In nucleotides, the CDR3 is TGTGCCATCAGCTCCGGGGCCTATGGCTACACCTTC.

This clonotype was seen at least ten times. The chain carries TRBV6-6 and TRBJ2-1; 10 bases are a match to TRBD2. This CDR3 contains 17 residues. V lost 0 bases and J lost 5; bases outside the gene matches: 7. Germline V gene lookup returns CDR1 MNHNY and CDR2 SVGAGI (reference sequence). The DNA for the CDR3 is TGTGCCAGCAGTTACTCGGCTAGCGGGGGTGCCAACAATGAGCAGTTCTTC. Translated: CASSYSASGGANNEQFF.

The chain couples TRBV12-3 or TRBV12-4 to TRBJ1-1; D might be TRBD1 (6 bases). The CDR3 has 14 residues. Trimming shortened V by 4 bases and J by 1 base, and 10 bases separated the two germline ends. The DNA of the CDR3 is TGTGCCAGCAGTTCAACGGACAGGAACACTGAAGCTTTCTTT. Translating it yields CASSSTDRNTEAFF.

This clonotype has at least ten counts. The CDR3 region is CASSQGAVEQYF. CDR3 DNA: TGTGCCAGCAGCCAAGGGGCGGTCGAGCAGTACTTC. The chain joins TRBV3-1 to TRBJ2-7, with D unclear. V was pared by 1 base and J by 6 bases, with 7 bases between. This CDR3 comprises 12 residues. Germline CDR1 and CDR2: LGHDT and YNNKEL (reference sequence).

The V gene is TRBV4-3, the J gene TRBJ2-1; TRBD2 agrees at 11 bases. The trim removed 0 bases at V and 5 bases at J, leaving 6 bases unmatched. The length of the CDR3 is 17 residues. Germline loops: CDR1 LGHNA, CDR2 YSLEER. The CDR3 nucleotides are TGCGCCAGCAGCCAAGATTGGCAGACTAGCGGGAACAATGAGCAGTTCTTC. Encoded protein: CASSQDWQTSGNNEQFF.

This clonotype was observed many times. Here the CDR3 reads CASSLGLAATYEQYF. In DNA form, the CDR3 reads TGTGCCAGCAGTTTAGGACTAGCGGCAACCTACGAGCAGTACTTC. The J gene is TRBJ2-7, the V gene TRBV28; 10 positions agree with TRBD2. The junction had 3 bases not matched to a gene; V was cut back by 2 bases and J by 2 bases. Germline V gene lookup returns CDR1 MDHEN and CDR2 SYDVKM. The CDR3 contains 15 residues. Using reference TRBV28 and TRBJ2-7 for the parts outside the CDR3, the full variable domain is DVKVTQSSRYLVKRTGEKVFLECVQDMDHENMFWYRQDPGLGLRLIYFSYDVKMKEKGDIPEGYSVSREKKERFSLILESASTNQTSMYLCASSLGLAATYEQYFGPGTRLTVT.

In its sample, this clonotype was seen a few times. V and J are TRBV12-3 or TRBV12-4 and TRBJ2-4; 8 nucleotides align to TRBD2. The ends lost 3 bases at V and 1 base at J; junction bases unmatched: 2. The CDR3 is 15 residues long. This CDR3 is CASSFGGGAKNIQYF. The CDR3 nucleotides read TGTGCCAGCAGTTTCGGGGGGGGGGCCAAAAACATTCAGTACTTC.

In this sample, this clonotype turned up many times. The CDR3 nucleotides read TGTGCCAGCATACGAAAAGAGGGGACAGCAGTCTATGGCTACACCTTC. Translation: CASIRKEGTAVYGYTF. This chain connects TRBV2 to TRBJ1-2, with 7 positions matching TRBD1. In germline, CDR1 is SNHLY, CDR2 FYNNEI. V shed 7 bases and J 4 bases; nucleotides not matched to a gene: 15. This CDR3 is built from 16 residues.

J is TRBJ1-2 and V is TRBV27; 7 bases are shared with TRBD1. V was pared by 8 bases and J by 7 bases, with 10 bases of the junction left unmatched. Germline CDR1 and CDR2: MNHEY and SMNVEV (reference sequence). The CDR3 extends over 13 amino acids. CDR3 amino acids: CASGRDRVVGYTF. Written as DNA, the CDR3 is TGTGCCAGCGGTCGCGACAGGGTAGTTGGCTACACCTTC.

This clonotype was picked up many times. The chain recombines TRBV20-1 with TRBJ1-6, with 11 bases fitting TRBD1. V lost 5 bases, J lost 9 bases, and 12 bases stayed unmatched. Germline CDR1 is DFQATT and CDR2 is SNEGSKA (reference sequence). The CDR3 totals 16 residues. The CDR3 here is CSASSGQGVGFSPLHF. In DNA, the CDR3 is TGCAGTGCTTCGTCGGGACAGGGGGTCGGATTTTCACCCCTCCACTTT.

In this sample, this clonotype turned up a few times. This chain connects TRBV9 to TRBJ2-5; a possible D gene is TRBD2 (5 bases). Trimming shortened V by 0 bases and J by 7 bases, and 13 bases separated the two germline ends. Germline assignment: CDR1 SGDLS and CDR2 YYNGEE. This CDR3 is built from 14 residues. CDR3 bases: TGTGCCAGCAGCGTAGAAAGTGTGGGAGTGACCCAGTACTTC. Protein sequence: CASSVESVGVTQYF.

The table lists this clonotype with many counts. The V and J genes are TRBV20-1 and TRBJ1-1; D gene unclear. Germline lookup yields CDR1 DFQATT and CDR2 SNEGSKA (reference sequence). The CDR3 runs to 11 residues. The CDR3 DNA follows: TGCAGAGTGAGGCCCTCAACCGAAGCTTTCTTT. Amino acids: CRVRPSTEAFF.

This clonotype was detected ten times or more. The chain uses TRBV2 and TRBJ1-1, with 7 bases that match TRBD1. The CDR3 length is 13 residues. Germline CDR1 is SNHLY and CDR2 is FYNNEI. Losses at the gene ends were 6 bases for V and 1 base for J; bases not matched to a gene: 2. The CDR3 loop is CASRGDRNTEAFF. Here the CDR3 DNA reads TGTGCCAGCAGGGGGGACAGGAACACTGAAGCTTTCTTT.

The chain links TRBV19 to TRBJ2-7; 8 bases fit TRBD1. Trimming removed 0 bases from V and 0 bases from J; junction bases left unmatched: 16. Per the germline V gene, CDR1 is LNHDA and CDR2 is SQIVND (reference sequence). The CDR3 is 20 residues long. The DNA for the CDR3 is TGTGCCAGTAGTATAGAGTTCGGAGACGGACAGGGCCAAATCTCCTACGAGCAGTACTTC. Translated, it gives CASSIEFGDGQGQISYEQYF.

This clonotype was seen repeatedly, ten times or more. V gene TRBV12-3 or TRBV12-4 combines with J gene TRBJ2-7; D may match TRBD1 or TRBD2 (5 bases each). The CDR3 length is 13 residues. Deletions cut 7 bases from V and 6 bases from J, with 16 bases between. This chain's CDR3 is CASTPGRASEQYF. CDR3 coding DNA: TGTGCCAGCACCCCAGGGAGAGCGAGCGAGCAGTACTTC.

Details on this clonotype: Given a much more abundant clone one base away, this may be a read error. This chain connects TRBV20-1 to TRBJ1-5; no firm D call. Germline V gene sequence: CDR1 DFQATT, CDR2 SNEGSKA (reference sequence). The CDR3 is made up of 16 amino acids. In nucleotides, the CDR3 is TGCAGTGCTAGAGATCGACTTGAAGGTGCTGCTCAGCCCCGGCATTTT. Its protein product is CSARDRLEGAAQPRHF.

This rearrangement joins TRBV14 to TRBJ1-1; D might be TRBD1 (5 bases). The CDR3 is 15 residues long. Germline lookup yields CDR1 SGHDN and CDR2 FVKESK. Deletions cut 4 bases from V and 0 bases from J, with 12 bases between. The DNA of the CDR3 is TGTGCCAGCAGCCGGAACAGGAACATGAACACTGAAGCTTTCTTT. Amino acid sequence: CASSRNRNMNTEAFF.

At least ten counts were recorded for this clonotype. The chain joins TRBV27 to TRBJ2-3; TRBD1 might be the D (5 bases). The CDR3 contains 18 residues. Germline CDR1 MNHEY, CDR2 SMNVEV (reference sequence). V gave up 7 bases and J gave up 9 bases, with 32 bases separating them. The CDR3 reads CASTCYFSGVRRTRTQYF. DNA for the CDR3: TGTGCCAGCACATGCTACTTTTCCGGTGTTAGAAGGACAAGGACGCAGTATTTT.

This clonotype has ten or more counts. The V call is TRBV20-1, the J call TRBJ2-7, with 13 bases aligning to TRBD2. This CDR3 region has 15 residues. V was clipped by 3 bases and J by 3 bases; unmatched bases: 5. Germline loops: CDR1 DFQATT, CDR2 SNEGSKA (reference sequence). The CDR3 DNA follows: TGCAGTGCTAGGGAGGGACTAGCGGGGAACTACGAGCAGTACTTC. As protein: CSAREGLAGNYEQYF.

This clonotype was detected many times. The chain has TRBV5-1 and TRBJ2-7; the D gene could be TRBD1 or TRBD2 (6 bases each). With 4 bases removed from V and 7 bases from J, the gap between germline ends came to 21 bases. CDR3 length: 15 amino acids. Germline values: CDR1 SGHRS, CDR2 YFSETQ. The CDR3, as DNA: TGCGCCAGCAGCCGGCAGCCAGGGGAGGTACGGGAGCAGTACTTC. Protein: CASSRQPGEVREQYF.

There are many counts of this clonotype. The chain links TRBV29-1 to TRBJ2-6, with 7 bases that match TRBD1. Trimming cost V 4 bases and J 3 bases; bases outside gene matches: 6. Germline V gene data show CDR1 as SQVTM and CDR2 as ANQGSEA. This CDR3 comprises 15 residues. For the CDR3, the DNA is TGCAGCGTTGCGATACAGGGGAGTGGGGCCAACGTCCTGACTTTC. It translates to CSVAIQGSGANVLTF. The full variable domain, its missing parts supplied by reference TRBV29-1 and TRBJ2-6, is SAVISQKPSRDICQRGTSLTIQCQVDSQVTMMFWYRQQPGQSLTLIATANQGSEATYESGFVIDKFPISRPNLTFSTLTVSNMSPEDSSIYLCSVAIQGSGANVLTFGAGSRLTVL.

Many counts were recorded for this clonotype. The rearrangement joins TRBV7-6 to TRBJ2-1; 9 bases are shared with TRBD2. Germline V lookup: CDR1 SGHVS, CDR2 FNYEAQ. V gave up 5 bases and J gave up 5 bases; unmatched junction bases: 7. This CDR3 comprises 15 residues. The CDR3 loop is CASSTFSGSHNEQFF. The CDR3 DNA is TGTGCCAGCAGCACCTTTAGCGGGAGCCACAATGAGCAGTTCTTC.

This clonotype was counted ten times or more. The chain combines TRBV18 with TRBJ2-1; D unclear. Trimming shortened V by 3 bases and J by 7 bases, and 16 bases separated the two germline ends. The CDR3 is 15 residues long. The germline V gene has CDR1 KGHSH and CDR2 LQKENI. The CDR3 nucleotides read TGTGCCAGCTCACCGGGGTTTGGCAGCCGAAATGAGCAGTTCTTC. Protein product: CASSPGFGSRNEQFF.

This clonotype appeared many times. The rearrangement joins TRBV14 to TRBJ1-1, with D possibly being TRBD1 (5 bases). This CDR3 spans 13 amino acids. The ends were cut back, 5 bases at V and 4 bases at J, with 11 bases in the middle. CDR1 is SGHDN, CDR2 FVKESK, per germline. The CDR3 loop is CASSRGRSTEAFF. In DNA, the CDR3 is TGTGCCAGCAGCAGGGGTCGGAGCACTGAAGCTTTCTTT.

This clonotype came up many times. The rearrangement uses TRBV18 and TRBJ2-7, with 9 bases that match TRBD1. Trimming removed 6 bases from V and 4 bases from J; junction bases left unmatched: 7. The CDR3 loop spans 14 amino acids. CDR1 and CDR2 (germline): KGHSH, LQKENI. CDR3 sequence: CASSLTGGWYEQYF. CDR3 sequence (DNA): TGTGCCAGCTCGCTAACAGGGGGCTGGTACGAGCAGTACTTC.